The 7 T cell receptor beta chains in this list originate from one sample, sequenced in a study of CD8 T cells in ankylosing spondylitis. One entry per CDR3 protein, called by TCRdb with MiXCR from the 5' RACE reads. The sample includes about 360,000 distinct CDR3 sequences, 20% to 25% of them seen just once. The sample consisted of blood, either unsorted or a sorted T cell fraction (not recorded which). Receptors were obtained from a male donor with ankylosing spondylitis or in good health (not recorded which).

V gene TRBV7-7 combines with J gene TRBJ2-1; D is unclear. The V and J ends lost 7 bases and 5 bases respectively, with 15 bases between them. The length of the CDR3 is 14 residues. Looked up from germline, CDR1 is SSHAT and CDR2 is FNYEAQ (reference sequence). CDR3 DNA: TGTGCCAGCACACCCCACGTGGACGACAATGAGCAGTTCTTC. Protein: CASTPHVDDNEQFF.

This clonotype was detected a few times. V gene TRBV6-6 combines with J gene TRBJ2-7; D gene uncertain. Per germline, CDR1 MNHNY and CDR2 SVGAGI (reference sequence). The germline V and J ends were trimmed by 8 bases and 5 bases, with 4 bases remaining between them. This CDR3 region has 9 residues. CDR3 protein: CASGDEQYF. Written as DNA, the CDR3 is TGTGCCAGCGGTGACGAGCAGTACTTC.

This clonotype has only a few counts. The chain uses TRBV4-1 and TRBJ2-7; D gene unclear. The CDR3 extends over 13 amino acids. Germline CDR1 and CDR2: MGHRA and YSYEKL. V gave up 1 base and J gave up 3 bases, with 7 bases separating them. As DNA, the CDR3 is TGCGCCAGCAGCCAAGCGGTGGGCTACGAGCAGTACTTC. Amino acid sequence: CASSQAVGYEQYF.

The genes are TRBV12-3 or TRBV12-4 and TRBJ2-3; D assignment may be TRBD1 or TRBD2 (6 bases each). V lost 3 bases and J 1 base, leaving 11 bases between the germline ends. The CDR3 contains 15 residues. For the CDR3, the DNA is TGTGCCAGCAGTTTTTTCCGGGGGCGCACAGATACGCAGTATTTT. Amino acid sequence: CASSFFRGRTDTQYF.

The sample holds many counts of this clonotype. The V call is TRBV4-1, the J call TRBJ2-5; 9 bases line up with TRBD1. With 2 bases clipped from V and 7 bases from J, the junction kept 5 bases outside the gene matches. Per germline, CDR1 MGHRA and CDR2 YSYEKL. The CDR3 covers 14 residues. In DNA form, the CDR3 reads TGCGCCAGCAGCCAAACACAGGGGGCCGGGACCCAGTACTTC. It encodes CASSQTQGAGTQYF.

V gene TRBV10-3 combines with J gene TRBJ2-3, with 12 bases identical to TRBD2. There are 16 residues in the CDR3. The V segment lost 6 bases and the J segment 2 bases; nucleotides outside the gene matches: 6. Looked up from germline, CDR1 is ENHRY and CDR2 is SYGVKD. The chain's CDR3 is CAISETSGGYTDTQYF. The CDR3 region has the DNA TGTGCCATCAGCGAAACTAGCGGGGGGTACACAGATACGCAGTATTTT.

This clonotype was found a few times. The rearrangement uses TRBV28 and TRBJ2-7; D remains ambiguous. Trimming took 10 bases from V and 5 from J, leaving 24 bases between them. Germline CDR1 MDHEN, CDR2 SYDVKM. The CDR3 spans 15 residues. In DNA form, the CDR3 reads TGTGCCACTAAAACCGCACTGGGATTGCTGAACGAGCAGTACTTC. It translates to CATKTALGLLNEQYF.